The 20 T cell receptor beta chains listed next were all sequenced from one sample in a study of cytomegalovirus exposure and HLA in healthy donors. The PCR employed 60 Vbeta primers together with 13 Jbeta primers. TCRdb keeps only in-frame clones here, not all; method: immunoSEQ multiplex PCR. The data contain 55,000 to 75,000 clones, more than 70% of them singletons. Sequencing was carried out using PBMCs. The receptors originated from a man under 40 in good health and CMV-seropositive.

The chain employs TRBV4-2 and TRBJ1-2, with 7 nucleotides matching TRBD1. CDR1 is LGHNA, CDR2 YNFKEQ, per germline. The J segment lost 2 bases and the V segment lost 0 bases, leaving 6 bases of the junction unmatched. This CDR3 spans 16 amino acids. This chain's CDR3 is CASSQEWTGGNYGYTF. As DNA, the CDR3 is TGTGCCAGCAGCCAAGAATGGACAGGAGGGAACTATGGCTACACCTTC.

The chain recombines TRBV9 with TRBJ2-7, with 8 bases that match TRBD2. J was trimmed by 0 bases and V by 4 bases; bases with no gene match: 12. The CDR3 has 17 residues. Germline CDR1 is SGDLS and CDR2 is YYNGEE. The CDR3 loop is CASSPGGRGSVSYEQYF. DNA of the CDR3: TGTGCCAGCAGCCCGGGGGGGAGGGGCTCTGTCTCCTACGAGCAGTACTTC.

This clone was seen ten or more times. The V gene is TRBV5-6, the J gene TRBJ2-1; D may be TRBD2 (5 bases). Germline V gene sequence: CDR1 SGHDT, CDR2 YYEEEE. The CDR3 has 15 amino acids. V was clipped by 5 bases and J by 7 bases, with 19 bases between them. CDR3 bases: TGTGCCAGCAGTCAGTCCCCCGGAGGATTTAATGAGCAGTTCTTC. It yields the protein CASSQSPGGFNEQFF.

The V call is TRBV7-9, the J call TRBJ2-7; 7 bases match TRBD1. Per germline, CDR1 SEHNR and CDR2 FQNEAQ (reference sequence). Trimming took 5 bases from V and 2 from J; bases not matched to a gene: 12. The CDR3 runs 16 residues. The CDR3 loop is CASSPLGDSLTYEQYF. CDR3 nucleotides: TGTGCCAGCAGCCCCCTGGGGGACAGTCTGACCTACGAGCAGTACTTC.

Here the CDR3 reads CASSFQLGFGYGYTF. CDR3 in DNA: TGTGCCAGCAGTTTCCAGCTGGGCTTCGGCTATGGCTACACCTTC. V gene TRBV28 combines with J gene TRBJ1-2; D is undetermined. There are 15 residues in the CDR3. Germline loops: CDR1 MDHEN, CDR2 SYDVKM. V lost 3 bases, J lost 4 bases, and 15 bases lay in between.

The rearrangement joins TRBV28 to TRBJ1-2; 10 positions match TRBD1. With 5 bases clipped from V and 5 bases from J, the junction kept 8 bases outside the gene matches. From germline, CDR1 is MDHEN and CDR2 SYDVKM. The CDR3 has 15 amino acids. Here the CDR3 reads CASSPYGTGDYGYTF. For the CDR3, the DNA is TGTGCCAGCAGTCCCTATGGGACAGGGGATTATGGCTACACCTTC.

The CDR3: CASSQSMTGSYGYTF. In nucleotides, the CDR3 is TGCGCCAGCAGCCAATCCATGACAGGGAGTTATGGCTACACCTTC. The rearrangement joins TRBV4-3 to TRBJ1-2, with 7 nucleotides matching TRBD1. The trim removed 2 bases at V and 5 bases at J, leaving 8 bases unmatched. The CDR3 totals 15 residues. From germline, CDR1 is LGHNA and CDR2 YSLEER.

The chain links TRBV6-1 to TRBJ2-5, with D tentatively TRBD2 (5 bases). CDR1 and CDR2 (germline): MNHNS, SASEGT. There are 12 residues in the CDR3. Trimming removed 7 bases from V and 5 bases from J, with 11 bases in between. CDR3 in amino acids: CASISRGETQYF. Here the CDR3 DNA reads TGTGCCAGCATATCGAGAGGGGAGACCCAGTACTTC.

The chain has TRBV7-2 and TRBJ1-2, with 9 bases lining up with TRBD1. Germline CDR1 is SGHTA and CDR2 is FQGNSA. This CDR3 comprises 13 residues. The junction had 2 bases not matched to a gene; V was cut back by 2 bases and J by 7 bases. CDR3 region: CASSLYRGPGYTF. The CDR3 coding sequence is TGTGCCAGCAGCTTATACAGGGGGCCTGGCTACACCTTC.

This rearrangement joins TRBV15 to TRBJ2-3; TRBD1 might be the D (6 bases). The V end was cut by 4 bases, the J end by 2 bases, with 16 bases between. The CDR3 is 16 amino acids. Germline CDR1 reads LNHNV; CDR2 reads YYDKDF (reference sequence). CDR3 sequence: CATSIRLQGYTDTQYF. The DNA for the CDR3 is TGTGCCACCAGCATCAGACTGCAGGGGTACACAGATACGCAGTATTTT.

The chain uses TRBV9 and TRBJ2-2, with a possible D match to TRBD2 (5 bases). Per the germline V gene, CDR1 is SGDLS and CDR2 is YYNGEE. Trimming shortened V by 0 bases and J by 5 bases, and 8 bases separated the two germline ends. The CDR3 length is 14 residues. CDR3 DNA sequence: TGTGCCAGCAGCGTAGGAGGGTTAACCGGGGAGCTGTTTTTT. Its translation: CASSVGGLTGELFF.

The sample holds a few counts of this clone. The rearrangement uses TRBV30 and TRBJ1-3; TRBD1 matches 8 bases. This CDR3 spans 14 amino acids. The ends lost 0 bases at V and 4 bases at J; junction bases unmatched: 2. CDR1 GTSNPN and CDR2 SVGIG come from the germline V gene (reference sequence). The CDR3 is CAWSVSGGGNTIYF. CDR3 DNA: TGTGCCTGGAGTGTATCAGGGGGCGGAAACACCATATATTTT.

The chain couples TRBV7-3 to TRBJ2-3; 7 bases map to TRBD1. The CDR3 covers 15 residues. With 5 bases clipped from V and 2 bases from J, the junction kept 7 bases outside the gene matches. From germline, CDR1 is SGHTA and CDR2 FQGTGA. The CDR3 DNA is TGTGCCAGCAGCGAAGGGACAGACAACACAGATACGCAGTATTTT. Its protein is CASSEGTDNTDTQYF. Combining the CDR3 with reference TRBV7-3 and TRBJ2-3 gives the whole variable domain GAGVSQTPSNKVTEKGKYVELRCDPISGHTALYWYRQSLGQGPEFLIYFQGTGAADDSGLPNDRFFAVRPEGSVSTLKIQRTERGDSAVYLCASSEGTDNTDTQYFGPGTRLTVL.

Only one count was recorded for this clone. The gene calls are TRBV4-1 and TRBJ1-3; D unresolved. Germline V lookup: CDR1 MGHRA, CDR2 YSYEKL. Trimming stripped 1 base from V and 0 bases from J, with 10 bases between. The CDR3 length is 16 residues. This chain's CDR3 is CASSQVVFFSGNTIYF. For the CDR3, the DNA is TGCGCCAGCAGCCAAGTAGTGTTTTTCTCTGGAAACACCATATATTTT.

The chain links TRBV27 to TRBJ1-5, with a tentative D call TRBD1 (6 bases). The CDR3 loop spans 16 amino acids. V lost 4 bases and J 0 bases, leaving 13 bases between the germline ends. The germline V gene encodes CDR1 MNHEY and CDR2 SMNVEV (reference sequence). The CDR3 DNA sequence: TGTGCCAGCAGTTCGCGGACAGTTAATAGCAATCAGCCCCAGCATTTT. Translation gives CASSSRTVNSNQPQHF.

The chain joins TRBV18 to TRBJ2-7; D gene unclear. In germline, CDR1 is KGHSH, CDR2 LQKENI. The length of the CDR3 is 14 residues. Trimming left V 6 bases short and J 0 bases short, with 12 bases between. The CDR3 bases are TGTGCCAGCTCGCCGGCGGTGAGCTCCTACGAGCAGTACTTC. Translating it yields CASSPAVSSYEQYF.

The V call is TRBV7-9, the J call TRBJ1-2, with D possibly TRBD1 on 5 matching bases. V was clipped by 6 bases and J by 0 bases, with 8 bases between them. From germline, CDR1 is SEHNR and CDR2 FQNEAQ (reference sequence). This CDR3 is 13 amino acids long. The chain's CDR3 is CASRGLANYGYTF. The CDR3 region has the DNA TGTGCCAGCAGGGGGCTAGCTAACTATGGCTACACCTTC.

DNA for the CDR3: TGTGCCTGGAGTGCACATCTCACTGAAGCTTTCTTT. Translated, it gives CAWSAHLTEAFF. This rearrangement joins TRBV30 to TRBJ1-1, with unresolved D. There are 12 residues in the CDR3. Germline values: CDR1 GTSNPN, CDR2 SVGIG (reference sequence). Trimming left V 1 base short and J 4 bases short, with 7 bases between.

The chain carries TRBV28 and TRBJ2-6; D unclear. Trimming took off 3 bases at V and 0 bases at J, with 12 bases between the two ends. The germline CDR1 and CDR2 sequences are MDHEN and SYDVKM. This CDR3 region has 17 residues. The CDR3 reads CASSFGHGSSGANVLTF. CDR3 nucleotides: TGTGCCAGCAGTTTTGGTCACGGTAGCTCTGGGGCCAACGTCCTGACTTTC.

The chain joins TRBV7-8 to TRBJ1-3; a possible D gene is TRBD1 (6 bases). The CDR3 sequence is 15 residues long. CDR1 and CDR2 (germline): SGHVS, FQNEAQ. V shed 6 bases and J shed 3 bases, with 15 bases lying between them. The CDR3 DNA follows: TGTGCCAGCAGGCTACAGGGTCAAAGTGGAAACACCATATATTTT. It yields the protein CASRLQGQSGNTIYF.